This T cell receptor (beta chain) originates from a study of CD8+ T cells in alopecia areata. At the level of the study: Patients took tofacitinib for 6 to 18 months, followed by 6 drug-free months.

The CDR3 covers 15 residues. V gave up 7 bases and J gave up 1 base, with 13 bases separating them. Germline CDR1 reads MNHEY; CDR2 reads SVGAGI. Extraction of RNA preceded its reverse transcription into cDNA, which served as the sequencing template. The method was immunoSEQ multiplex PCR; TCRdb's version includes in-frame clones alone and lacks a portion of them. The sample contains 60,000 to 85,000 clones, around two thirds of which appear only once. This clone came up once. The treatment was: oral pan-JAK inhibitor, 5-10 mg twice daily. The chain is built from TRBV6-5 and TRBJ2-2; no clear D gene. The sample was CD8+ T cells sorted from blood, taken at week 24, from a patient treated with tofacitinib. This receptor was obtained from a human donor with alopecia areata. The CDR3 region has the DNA TGTGCCAGCACCACGTTTAACAAGAACACCGGGGAGCTGTTTTTT. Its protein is CASTTFNKNTGELFF.